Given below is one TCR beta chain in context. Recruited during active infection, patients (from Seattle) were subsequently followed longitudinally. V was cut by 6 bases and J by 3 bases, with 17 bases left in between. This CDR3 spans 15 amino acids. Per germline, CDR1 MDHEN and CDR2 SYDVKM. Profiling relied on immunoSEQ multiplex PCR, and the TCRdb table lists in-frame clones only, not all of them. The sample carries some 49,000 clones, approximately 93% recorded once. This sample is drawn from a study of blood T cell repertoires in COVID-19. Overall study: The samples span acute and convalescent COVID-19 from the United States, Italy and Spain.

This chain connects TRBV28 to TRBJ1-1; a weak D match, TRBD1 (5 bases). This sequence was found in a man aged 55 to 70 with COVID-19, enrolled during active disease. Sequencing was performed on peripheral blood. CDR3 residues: CASSLPDRKHTEAFF. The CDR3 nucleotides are TGTGCCAGCAGCCTCCCAGACAGAAAACACACTGAAGCTTTCTTT.